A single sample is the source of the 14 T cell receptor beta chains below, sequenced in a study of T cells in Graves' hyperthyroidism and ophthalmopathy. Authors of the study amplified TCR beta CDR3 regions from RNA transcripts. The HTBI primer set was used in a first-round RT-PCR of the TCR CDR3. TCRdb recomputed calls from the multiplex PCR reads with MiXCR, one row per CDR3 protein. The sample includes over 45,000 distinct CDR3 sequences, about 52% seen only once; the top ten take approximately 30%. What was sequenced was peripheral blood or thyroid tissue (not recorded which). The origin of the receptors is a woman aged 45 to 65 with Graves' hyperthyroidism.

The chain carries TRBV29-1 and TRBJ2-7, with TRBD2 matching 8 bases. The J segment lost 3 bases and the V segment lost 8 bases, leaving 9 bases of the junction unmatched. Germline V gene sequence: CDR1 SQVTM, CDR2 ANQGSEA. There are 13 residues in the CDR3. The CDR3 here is CSLAPGGLYEQYF. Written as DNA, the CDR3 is TGCAGCTTAGCCCCGGGGGGGCTCTACGAGCAGTACTTC.

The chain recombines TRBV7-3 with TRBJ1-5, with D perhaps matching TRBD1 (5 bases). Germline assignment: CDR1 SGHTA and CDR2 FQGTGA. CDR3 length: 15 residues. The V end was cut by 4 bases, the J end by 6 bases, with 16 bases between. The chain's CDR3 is CASSWKPRAGQPQHF. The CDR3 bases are TGTGCCAGCAGCTGGAAGCCCAGGGCGGGTCAGCCCCAGCATTTT.

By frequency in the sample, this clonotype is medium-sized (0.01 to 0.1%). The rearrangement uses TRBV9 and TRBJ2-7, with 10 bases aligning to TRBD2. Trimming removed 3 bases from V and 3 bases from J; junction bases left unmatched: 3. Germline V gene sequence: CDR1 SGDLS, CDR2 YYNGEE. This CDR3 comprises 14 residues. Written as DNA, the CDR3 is TGTGCCAGCAGCGCTAGCGGGAGTGGCTACGAGCAGTACTTC. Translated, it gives CASSASGSGYEQYF.

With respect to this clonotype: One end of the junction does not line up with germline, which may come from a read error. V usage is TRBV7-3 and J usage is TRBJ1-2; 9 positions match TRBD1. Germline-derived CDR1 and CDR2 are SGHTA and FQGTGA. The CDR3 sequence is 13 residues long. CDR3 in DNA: TGTGCCAGCAGTTTAATGGACAGGGGAATCTACACCTTC. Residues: CASSLMDRGIYTF.

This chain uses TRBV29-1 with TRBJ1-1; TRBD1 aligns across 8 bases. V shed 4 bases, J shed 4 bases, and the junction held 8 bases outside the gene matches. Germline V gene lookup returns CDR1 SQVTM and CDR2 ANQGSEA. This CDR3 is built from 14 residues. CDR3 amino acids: CSVGTGSVGTEAFF. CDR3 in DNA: TGCAGCGTTGGGACAGGGTCGGTCGGCACTGAAGCTTTCTTT.

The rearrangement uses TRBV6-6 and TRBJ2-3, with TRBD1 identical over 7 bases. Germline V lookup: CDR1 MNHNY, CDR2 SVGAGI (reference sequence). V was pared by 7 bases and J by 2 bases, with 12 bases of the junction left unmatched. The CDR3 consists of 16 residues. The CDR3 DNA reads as TGTGCCAGCACCCCGGGGACAGCTGGGCACACAGATACGCAGTATTTT. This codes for CASTPGTAGHTDTQYF.

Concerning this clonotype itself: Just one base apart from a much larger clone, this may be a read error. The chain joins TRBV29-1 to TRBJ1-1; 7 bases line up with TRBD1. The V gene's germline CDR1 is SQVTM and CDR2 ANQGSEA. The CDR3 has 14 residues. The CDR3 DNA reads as TGCAGCGTTGCGTGGCAGGGGGTGGGCACTGAAGCTTCCTTT. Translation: CSVAWQGVGTEASF.

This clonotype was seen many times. The CDR3 here is CASSSRGVSNQPQHF. CDR3 in DNA: TGTGCCAGCAGTTCACGGGGGGTCAGCAATCAGCCCCAGCATTTT. The chain uses TRBV12-3 or TRBV12-4 and TRBJ1-5, with D maybe TRBD1 (5 bases). Trimming removed 4 bases from V and 1 base from J, with 11 bases in between. This CDR3 comprises 15 residues.

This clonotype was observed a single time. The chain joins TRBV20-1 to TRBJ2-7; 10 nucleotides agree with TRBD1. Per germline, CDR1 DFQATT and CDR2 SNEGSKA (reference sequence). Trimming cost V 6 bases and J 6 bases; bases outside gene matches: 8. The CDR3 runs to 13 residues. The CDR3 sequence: CSAAGTGAPEQYF. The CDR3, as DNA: TGCAGTGCCGCCGGGACAGGGGCACCCGAGCAGTACTTC.

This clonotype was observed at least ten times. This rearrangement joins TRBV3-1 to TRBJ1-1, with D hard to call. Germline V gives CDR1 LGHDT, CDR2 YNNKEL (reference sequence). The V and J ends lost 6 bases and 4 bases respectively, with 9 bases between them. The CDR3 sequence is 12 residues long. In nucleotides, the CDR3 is TGTGCCAGCAGTTCTTTCTTCACTGAAGCTTTCTTT. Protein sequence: CASSSFFTEAFF.

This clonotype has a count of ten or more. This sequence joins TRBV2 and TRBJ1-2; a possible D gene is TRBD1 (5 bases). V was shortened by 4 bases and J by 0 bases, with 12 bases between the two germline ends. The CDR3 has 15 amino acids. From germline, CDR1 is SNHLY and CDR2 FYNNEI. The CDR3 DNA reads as TGTGCCAGCAGTGGCGGGGCCTCGGCTAACTATGGCTACACCTTC. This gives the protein CASSGGASANYGYTF. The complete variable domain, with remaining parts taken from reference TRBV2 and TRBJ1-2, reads EPEVTQTPSHQVTQMGQEVILRCVPISNHLYFYWYRQILGQKVEFLVSFYNNEISEKSEIFDDQFSVERPDGSNFTLKIRSTKLEDSAMYFCASSGGASANYGYTFGSGTRLTVV.

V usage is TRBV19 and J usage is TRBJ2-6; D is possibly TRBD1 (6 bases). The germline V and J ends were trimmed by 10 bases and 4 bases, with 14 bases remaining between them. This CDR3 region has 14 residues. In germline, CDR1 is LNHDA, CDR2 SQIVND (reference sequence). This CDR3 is CATRTGTGANVLTF. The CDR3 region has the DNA TGTGCCACCCGAACCGGGACAGGGGCCAACGTCCTGACTTTC.

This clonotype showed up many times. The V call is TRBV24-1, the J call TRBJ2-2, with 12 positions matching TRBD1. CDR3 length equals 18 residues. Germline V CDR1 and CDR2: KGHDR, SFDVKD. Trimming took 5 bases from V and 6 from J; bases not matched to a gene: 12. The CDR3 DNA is TGTGCCACCAGTGCTCCTTGGGGGGGACAGGGGGCTGCCGGGGAGCTGTTTTTT. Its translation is CATSAPWGGQGAAGELFF.

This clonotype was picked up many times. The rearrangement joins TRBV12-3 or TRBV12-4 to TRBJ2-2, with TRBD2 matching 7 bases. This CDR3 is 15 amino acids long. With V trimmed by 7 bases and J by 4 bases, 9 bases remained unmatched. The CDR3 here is CASNPGTIPTGELFF. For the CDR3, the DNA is TGTGCCAGCAACCCAGGGACTATCCCCACCGGGGAGCTGTTTTTT.